The 29 T cell receptor beta chains presented below share a single source sample, sequenced in a study of identical twins. MiXCR, run by TCRdb on the 5' RACE reads, gives a single entry per CDR3 protein. The repertoire holds fewer than 900,000 distinct CDR3 sequences, with 15% to 20% as singletons. This same sample was also part of a study on T cells expressing NK-cell markers.

Sequenced: PBMCs. The receptors here all came from a woman aged 18-29 years in good health.

This chain joins TRBV11-2 and TRBJ2-3, with TRBD2 matching 9 bases. The germline CDR1 and CDR2 sequences are SGHAT and FQNNGV. The V segment lost 2 bases and the J segment 7 bases; nucleotides outside the gene matches: 10. The CDR3 has 16 residues. The CDR3 DNA reads TGTGCCAGCAGCTTAATAGCGGGAGCGTCGGTAAATACGCAGTATTTT. Translated: CASSLIAGASVNTQYF.

The chain joins TRBV7-2 to TRBJ2-3; no definite D call. Trimming took 5 bases from V and 0 from J, leaving 18 bases between them. The CDR3 covers 17 residues. The germline V gene has CDR1 SGHTA and CDR2 FQGNSA. The DNA of the CDR3 is TGTGCCAGCAGCCTGGTGGCGCGTCGTAGTAGCACAGATACGCAGTATTTT. It specifies CASSLVARRSSTDTQYF.

This clonotype appeared a few times. The CDR3 loop is CASTLRTSNEQFF. The CDR3 nucleotides are TGTGCCAGCACCCTTAGGACTAGCAATGAGCAGTTCTTC. The chain has TRBV6-1 and TRBJ2-1; 7 bases fit TRBD2. Germline assignment: CDR1 MNHNS and CDR2 SASEGT. With V trimmed by 7 bases and J by 6 bases, 6 bases remained unmatched. The CDR3 length is 13 residues.

This clonotype was seen more than once but under ten times. The chain joins TRBV20-1 to TRBJ2-5; unclear D gene. CDR1 DFQATT and CDR2 SNEGSKA come from the germline V gene (reference sequence). CDR3 length: 11 residues. With 5 bases removed from V and 5 bases from J, the gap between germline ends came to 9 bases. The CDR3 is CSAAPVETQYF. CDR3 DNA sequence: TGCAGTGCTGCCCCAGTGGAGACCCAGTACTTC.

The V and J genes are TRBV2 and TRBJ2-5; the match to TRBD2 covers 9 bases. The CDR3 totals 15 residues. The germline V gene has CDR1 SNHLY and CDR2 FYNNEI. V shed 4 bases and J 4 bases; nucleotides not matched to a gene: 7. The CDR3 DNA reads TGTGCCAGCAGTGGCCCTAGCGGGATACGAGAGACCCAGTACTTC. Its protein product is CASSGPSGIRETQYF.

The chain recombines TRBV19 with TRBJ2-7, with 9 bases matching TRBD1. The CDR3 has 14 amino acids. Germline lookup yields CDR1 LNHDA and CDR2 SQIVND (reference sequence). V trimming: 7 bases; J trimming: 2 bases; junction bases outside the gene matches: 6. CDR3 nucleotides: TGTGCCAGTACTCAGGGACAGGGACCCTACGAGCAGTACTTC. Translated, it gives CASTQGQGPYEQYF.

The chain is built from TRBV30 and TRBJ2-2; D assignment may be TRBD1 or TRBD2 (5 bases each). Trimming shortened V by 0 bases and J by 3 bases, and 11 bases separated the two germline ends. CDR3 length: 15 amino acids. Per the germline V gene, CDR1 is GTSNPN and CDR2 is SVGIG (reference sequence). CDR3 sequence: CAWSVGTLDTGELFF. The DNA for the CDR3 is TGTGCCTGGAGTGTCGGGACCTTAGACACCGGGGAGCTGTTTTTT. The entire variable domain, with the rest obtained from reference TRBV30 and TRBJ2-2, is as follows: SQTIHQWPATLVQPVGSPLSLECTVEGTSNPNLYWYRQAAGRGLQLLFYSVGIGQISSEVPQNLSASRPQDRQFILSSKKLLLSDSGFYLCAWSVGTLDTGELFFGEGSRLTVL.

The chain carries TRBV25-1 and TRBJ2-1; TRBD2 might be the D (6 bases). This CDR3 comprises 13 residues. Trimming took off 0 bases at V and 9 bases at J, with 9 bases between the two ends. Germline values: CDR1 MGHDK, CDR2 SYGVNS. Here the CDR3 DNA reads TGTGCCAGCAGTGAATACTGGGGAGGTGAGCAGTTCTTC. Amino acids: CASSEYWGGEQFF.

This clonotype was seen a few times. This chain's CDR3 is CATRSGSGELFF. In DNA form, the CDR3 reads TGTGCCACCAGAAGCGGGTCCGGGGAGCTGTTTTTT. This rearrangement joins TRBV24-1 to TRBJ2-2; TRBD2 might be the D (6 bases). The CDR3 has 12 amino acids. With 7 bases removed from V and 6 bases from J, the gap between germline ends came to 8 bases. The germline V gene encodes CDR1 KGHDR and CDR2 SFDVKD.

This clonotype has just a few counts. The chain has TRBV20-1 and TRBJ2-7; weak D call: TRBD1 (5 bases). The CDR3 contains 14 residues. The germline gives CDR1 DFQATT, CDR2 SNEGSKA (reference sequence). Trimming stripped 3 bases from V and 4 bases from J, with 16 bases between. CDR3 DNA: TGCAGTGCTAGGTACAGGAGAGAGCCTTACGAGCAGTACTTC. Encoded protein: CSARYRREPYEQYF.

The sample holds a few counts of this clonotype. This chain uses TRBV29-1 with TRBJ2-5; TRBD2 might be the D (5 bases). The CDR3 is made up of 11 amino acids. V shed 6 bases and J shed 4 bases, with 9 bases lying between them. Germline V gives CDR1 SQVTM, CDR2 ANQGSEA. The CDR3, as DNA: TGCAGCGTACGGGGAGTAGAGACCCAGTACTTC. This translates into CSVRGVETQYF.

The rearrangement joins TRBV6-5 to TRBJ1-4; D gene unclear. V gave up 4 bases and J gave up 8 bases, with 17 bases separating them. The CDR3 has 15 amino acids. Germline values: CDR1 MNHEY, CDR2 SVGAGI. As DNA, the CDR3 is TGTGCCAGCAGTTCCACGACCGAGAAAAAAGAAAAACTGTTTTTT. This translates into CASSSTTEKKEKLFF.

In this sample, this clonotype turned up a few times. This sequence joins TRBV12-3 or TRBV12-4 and TRBJ1-1, with TRBD1 matching over 8 bases. V trimming: 6 bases; J trimming: 5 bases; junction bases outside the gene matches: 11. This CDR3 is built from 15 residues. CDR3 nucleotides: TGTGCCAGCAGCCCCGACAGGGGTCGATTTACTGAAGCTTTCTTT. This codes for CASSPDRGRFTEAFF.

There are a few counts of this clonotype. The genes are TRBV29-1 and TRBJ1-1; D is unresolved. Trimming shortened V by 4 bases and J by 7 bases, and 10 bases separated the two germline ends. CDR3 size: 11 residues. Germline V lookup: CDR1 SQVTM, CDR2 ANQGSEA. The CDR3 loop is CSVAPSVEAFF. The DNA of the CDR3 is TGCAGCGTTGCCCCCTCCGTTGAAGCTTTCTTT.

This clonotype showed up just a few times. The chain recombines TRBV12-3 or TRBV12-4 with TRBJ1-2; 7 positions agree with TRBD1. This CDR3 is built from 12 residues. J was trimmed by 6 bases and V by 6 bases; bases with no gene match: 4. The CDR3 loop is CASSQGGNGYTF. CDR3 in DNA: TGTGCCAGCAGCCAGGGGGGGAATGGCTACACCTTC.

This chain links TRBV7-2 with TRBJ2-1; possibly TRBD2 for D (6 bases). With 5 bases removed from V and 2 bases from J, the gap between germline ends came to 19 bases. Per the germline V gene, CDR1 is SGHTA and CDR2 is FQGNSA. The CDR3 is 17 amino acids. The CDR3 bases are TGTGCCAGCAGCCCCGGGACTGGCGGGGCACCCTACAATGAGCAGTTCTTC. Its translation: CASSPGTGGAPYNEQFF.

The CDR3 sequence is CASSLGDDRSHEQYF. In DNA form, the CDR3 reads TGTGCCAGCAGCTTAGGGGACGACAGGTCCCACGAGCAGTACTTC. J is TRBJ2-7 and V is TRBV7-9; tentatively, D is TRBD1 (6 bases). The CDR3 has 15 amino acids. V was cut by 1 base and J by 5 bases, with 15 bases left in between. CDR1 and CDR2 (germline): SEHNR, FQNEAQ (reference sequence).

This clonotype was detected a few times. The chain recombines TRBV11-1 with TRBJ1-2, with 8 bases that match TRBD1. The V segment lost 5 bases and the J segment 6 bases; nucleotides outside the gene matches: 8. Germline V gene data show CDR1 as SGHAT and CDR2 as FQDESV (reference sequence). CDR3 size: 14 residues. This CDR3 reads CASSTDRALDGYTF. In nucleotides, the CDR3 is TGTGCCAGCAGCACGGACAGGGCACTGGATGGCTACACCTTC.

The chain carries TRBV20-1 and TRBJ1-5; 7 nucleotides match TRBD1. V lost 3 bases and J lost 2; bases outside the gene matches: 4. There are 14 residues in the CDR3. Germline loops: CDR1 DFQATT, CDR2 SNEGSKA (reference sequence). The CDR3 spells CSARRGRGNQPQHF. The CDR3 DNA sequence: TGCAGTGCTAGGAGGGGGCGAGGCAATCAGCCCCAGCATTTT.

This clonotype was picked up a small number of times. The chain links TRBV7-8 to TRBJ1-2; 8 nucleotides align to TRBD1. V gave up 5 bases and J gave up 6 bases; unmatched junction bases: 5. Germline lookup yields CDR1 SGHVS and CDR2 FQNEAQ. The CDR3 spans 13 residues. Written as DNA, the CDR3 is TGTGCCAGCAGCCTGGACAGGGATGATGGCTACACCTTC. Translating it yields CASSLDRDDGYTF.

The chain carries TRBV10-1 and TRBJ2-7; D is unresolved. The CDR3 runs to 10 residues. Trimming removed 11 bases from V and 3 bases from J, with 8 bases in between. Per the germline V gene, CDR1 is WNHNN and CDR2 is SYGVQD (reference sequence). CDR3 bases: TGCGCCCACCCTCTCTACGAGCAGTACTTC. Translated: CAHPLYEQYF.

The gene calls are TRBV12-3 or TRBV12-4 and TRBJ2-7; D is tentatively TRBD1 or TRBD2 (5 bases each). The CDR3 runs 16 residues. Trimming took 3 bases from V and 5 from J, leaving 20 bases between them. The CDR3 here is CASSFVGGPFYHEQYF. The DNA of the CDR3 is TGTGCCAGCAGTTTTGTTGGGGGTCCCTTCTACCACGAGCAGTACTTC.

This clonotype was detected many times. V and J are TRBV20-1 and TRBJ2-7; weak D call: TRBD2 (6 bases). CDR3 size: 13 residues. The ends were cut back, 6 bases at V and 2 bases at J, with 14 bases in the middle. CDR1 is DFQATT and CDR2 is SNEGSKA in the germline V gene (reference sequence). Here the CDR3 reads CSARDFTTYEQYF. The CDR3 DNA follows: TGCAGTGCCCGGGACTTCACCACCTACGAGCAGTACTTC.

This clonotype came up a few times. This chain links TRBV7-8 with TRBJ1-1, with 7 bases fitting TRBD1. The CDR3 is 16 amino acids. Germline V gene data show CDR1 as SGHVS and CDR2 as FQNEAQ. Trimming at V came to 5 bases and at J to 1 base, leaving 10 bases not matched to a gene. The CDR3 sequence: CASSGARQGSNTEAFF. Written as DNA, the CDR3 is TGTGCCAGCAGCGGAGCCCGACAGGGATCGAACACTGAAGCTTTCTTT.

This clonotype came up a few times. The V and J genes are TRBV7-2 and TRBJ2-1; 7 bases agree with TRBD2. The CDR3 is made up of 16 amino acids. V lost 5 bases and J lost 3; bases outside the gene matches: 10. Per the germline V gene, CDR1 is SGHTA and CDR2 is FQGNSA. CDR3 nucleotides: TGTGCCAGCAGCCTTTCATCCGGGACTAACTACAATGAGCAGTTCTTC. Encoded protein: CASSLSSGTNYNEQFF.

V is TRBV10-3 and J is TRBJ2-7; D might be TRBD2 (5 bases). Trimming removed 0 bases from V and 5 bases from J, with 11 bases in between. Germline V gene sequence: CDR1 ENHRY, CDR2 SYGVKD. This CDR3 spans 14 amino acids. CDR3 coding DNA: TGTGCCATCAGTGAGTCGCCATGGGAGAACGAGCAGTACTTC. Its protein product is CAISESPWENEQYF.

V is TRBV5-1 and J is TRBJ2-2; 7 bases are a match to TRBD1. Germline trimming cut 5 bases from V and 4 bases from J; bases unmatched to any gene: 8. The CDR3 length is 15 residues. CDR1 is SGHRS, CDR2 YFSETQ, per germline. The CDR3: CASSPFQGVTGELFF. The CDR3 DNA is TGCGCCAGCAGTCCATTTCAGGGGGTCACCGGGGAGCTGTTTTTT.

This rearrangement joins TRBV6-2 or TRBV6-3 to TRBJ2-7; 7 positions agree with TRBD2. Trimming took 7 bases from V and 5 from J; bases not matched to a gene: 14. CDR1 is MNHEY and CDR2 is SVGEGT in the germline V gene. This CDR3 region has 15 residues. CDR3: CASTLYGREYDEQYF. The CDR3 DNA reads as TGTGCCAGCACTCTCTACGGGCGGGAGTATGACGAGCAGTACTTC.

This chain links TRBV9 with TRBJ1-4; the D is unclear. This CDR3 is built from 15 residues. The V and J ends lost 1 base and 0 bases respectively, with 7 bases between them. CDR1 is SGDLS, CDR2 YYNGEE, per germline. CDR3 nucleotides: TGTGCCAGCAGCGTATCCCCTTCAACTAATGAAAAACTGTTTTTT. Translation: CASSVSPSTNEKLFF.